This TCR beta chain was recovered during a study of T cell responses to AZD1222 COVID-19 vaccine. The CDR3 length is 15 residues. The V gene's germline CDR1 is SGHVS and CDR2 FQNEAQ. V shed 5 bases and J 1 base; nucleotides not matched to a gene: 4. Study results and limitations: Compared with day 0, the breadth and depth of the Spike-specific TCR repertoire rose significantly after two doses of AZD1222.

In regard to this clone: Its cognate antigen is unknown.

Assay: immunoSEQ multiplex PCR; the TCRdb copy retains only in-frame clones and omits some. The data hold around 150,000 clones, with around nine tenths observed a single time. This sequence was found in an adult in good health. The rearrangement links TRBV7-8 to TRBJ2-3; 9 bases line up with TRBD1. The sequencing here drew on peripheral blood, taken on day 0 of AZD1222 vaccination. The CDR3, as DNA: TGTGCCAGCAGCCCCCGGGACAGGGGCACAGATACGCAGTATTTT. Translated: CASSPRDRGTDTQYF.